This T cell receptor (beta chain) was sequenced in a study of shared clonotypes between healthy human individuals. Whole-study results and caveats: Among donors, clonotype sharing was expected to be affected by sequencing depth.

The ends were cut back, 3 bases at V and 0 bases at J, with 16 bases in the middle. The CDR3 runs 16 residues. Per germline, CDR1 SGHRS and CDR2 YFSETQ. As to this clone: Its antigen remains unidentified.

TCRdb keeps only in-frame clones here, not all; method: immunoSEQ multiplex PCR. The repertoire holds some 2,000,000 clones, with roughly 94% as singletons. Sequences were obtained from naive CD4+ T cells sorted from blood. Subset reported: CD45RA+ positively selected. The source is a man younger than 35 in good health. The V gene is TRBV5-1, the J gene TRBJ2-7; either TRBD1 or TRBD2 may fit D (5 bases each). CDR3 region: CASSSGDGRFSYEQYF. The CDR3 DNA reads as TGCGCCAGCAGCTCCGGGGACGGCCGATTCTCCTACGAGCAGTACTTC.